These 16 T cell receptor beta chains share one sample of origin, sequenced in a study of graft-versus-host responses after intestinal transplantation. These receptors have no identified antigens. Produced via immunoSEQ multiplex PCR; TCRdb's table is partial and in-frame only. The sample has tens of thousands of clones, over 85% seen once. Sample: unstimulated CD8+ T cells sorted from spleen or lymph node cells, taken before transplant. These receptors originate from a human donor who was the organ donor for an intestinal transplant.

The table lists this clone with a few counts. The CDR3: CAWSAGQPTIGSPLHF. Here the CDR3 DNA reads TGTGCCTGGAGCGCCGGACAGCCGACTATAGGGTCACCCCTCCACTTT. This chain uses TRBV30 with TRBJ1-6; tentatively, D is TRBD1 (6 bases). V dropped 3 bases and J dropped 10 bases, with 22 bases sitting between them. The CDR3 runs to 16 residues. In germline, CDR1 is GTSNPN, CDR2 SVGIG (reference sequence).

CDR3 in DNA: TGTGCCAGCACCACAGGGGAAGCTGAAGCTTTCTTT. This encodes CASTTGEAEAFF. This chain links TRBV6-5 with TRBJ1-1; TRBD1 aligns across 7 bases. CDR1 and CDR2 from the germline V gene are MNHEY and SVGAGI. The CDR3 covers 12 residues. V trimming: 7 bases; J trimming: 6 bases; junction bases outside the gene matches: 5.

This sequence joins TRBV7-8 and TRBJ1-1; D unclear. CDR3 length: 16 residues. CDR1 and CDR2 (germline): SGHVS, FQNEAQ. Trimming took 2 bases from V and 2 from J, leaving 15 bases between them. This CDR3 is CASSLWSGEGNTEAFF. The CDR3 DNA sequence: TGTGCCAGCAGCTTATGGTCCGGGGAGGGAAACACTGAAGCTTTCTTT.

V and J are TRBV5-6 and TRBJ2-3, with TRBD2 as a possible D gene (6 bases). The CDR3 loop spans 15 amino acids. CDR1 and CDR2 (germline): SGHDT, YYEEEE. Deletions cut 3 bases from V and 2 bases from J, with 13 bases between. The CDR3 is CASSYPGLNTDTQYF. Written as DNA, the CDR3 is TGTGCCAGCAGCTACCCGGGACTGAACACAGATACGCAGTATTTT.

This chain connects TRBV30 to TRBJ2-7, with 7 bases identical to TRBD2. CDR1 and CDR2 from the germline V gene are GTSNPN and SVGIG (reference sequence). The CDR3 has 13 amino acids. J lost 2 bases, V lost 7 bases, and 8 bases had no gene match. CDR3 DNA sequence: TGTGCCTCGATGACTAGCCGGGCCTACGAGCAGTACTTC. Its protein product is CASMTSRAYEQYF.

This clone came up once. V and J are TRBV4-2 and TRBJ1-2; 7 bases agree with TRBD1. J lost 6 bases, V lost 0 bases, and 19 bases had no gene match. The CDR3 totals 19 residues. Germline CDR1 LGHNA, CDR2 YNFKEQ. As DNA, the CDR3 is TGTGCCAGCAGCCAAGATCCTTCGGCAGGGGGGCCACCCGGCAATGGCTACACCTTC. It codes for CASSQDPSAGGPPGNGYTF.

This clone was observed a single time. This likely comes from a read error, as the CDR3 has no conserved phenylalanine or tryptophan at its end. The rearrangement uses TRBV6-1 and TRBJ1-2; a possible D gene is TRBD1 (5 bases). Trimming stripped 7 bases from V and 8 bases from J, with 20 bases between. Germline V gene lookup returns CDR1 MNHNS and CDR2 SASEGT. This CDR3 has 14 residues. CDR3 protein: CASTPAWDFKGYTL. The DNA for the CDR3 is TGTGCCAGCACTCCTGCGTGGGACTTTAAAGGCTACACCCTC.

J is TRBJ1-2 and V is TRBV5-1; TRBD1 matches 8 bases. Trimming cost V 4 bases and J 4 bases; bases outside gene matches: 9. Germline CDR1 is SGHRS and CDR2 is YFSETQ. This CDR3 spans 15 amino acids. CDR3 amino acids: CASSRRQGTPYGYTF. The DNA for the CDR3 is TGCGCCAGCAGCAGAAGACAGGGGACCCCCTATGGCTACACCTTC. Supplemented by reference TRBV5-1 and TRBJ1-2, the full variable domain reads KAGVTQTPRYLIKTRGQQVTLSCSPISGHRSVSWYQQTPGQGLQFLFEYFSETQRNKGNFPGRFSGRQFSNSRSEMNVSTLELGDSALYLCASSRRQGTPYGYTFGSGTRLTVV.

The chain has TRBV5-1 and TRBJ2-7; 15 nucleotides align to TRBD2. Germline CDR1 reads SGHRS; CDR2 reads YFSETQ. The CDR3 consists of 18 residues. The V and J ends lost 1 base and 3 bases, in that order; junction bases with no gene match: 8. CDR3 sequence reads: CASSLIQGLAGGHYEQYF. The CDR3 DNA sequence: TGCGCCAGCAGCTTGATCCAGGGACTAGCGGGGGGACACTACGAGCAGTACTTC.

J is TRBJ2-3 and V is TRBV9; 7 nucleotides agree with TRBD2. Germline CDR1 is SGDLS and CDR2 is YYNGEE. This CDR3 spans 16 amino acids. The V segment lost 4 bases and the J segment 1 base; nucleotides outside the gene matches: 9. CDR3 loop: CASSFGVAGGTDTQYF. The CDR3, as DNA: TGTGCCAGCAGCTTCGGGGTAGCGGGTGGCACAGATACGCAGTATTTT.

The gene calls are TRBV9 and TRBJ1-1; perhaps TRBD1 as D (5 bases). The CDR3 has 15 residues. V lost 3 bases and J 5 bases, leaving 17 bases between the germline ends. Germline V gene lookup returns CDR1 SGDLS and CDR2 YYNGEE. Written as DNA, the CDR3 is TGTGCCAGCAGCGAGGGGTCCTGGGAGGGTACTGAAGCTTTCTTT. It translates to CASSEGSWEGTEAFF.

As DNA, the CDR3 is TGTGCCAGCAGCTTAGAGACTAGCGGAGACACAGATACGCAGTATTTT. Translated: CASSLETSGDTDTQYF. V gene TRBV7-9 combines with J gene TRBJ2-3; TRBD2 aligns across 9 bases. This CDR3 is 16 amino acids long. V was pared by 1 base and J by 2 bases, with 4 bases of the junction left unmatched. Germline lookup yields CDR1 SEHNR and CDR2 FQNEAQ (reference sequence).

This chain uses TRBV27 with TRBJ2-1; a possible D gene is TRBD2 (5 bases). The germline V gene encodes CDR1 MNHEY and CDR2 SMNVEV (reference sequence). The length of the CDR3 is 15 residues. V shed 2 bases and J shed 2 bases, with 10 bases lying between them. The DNA of the CDR3 is TGTGCCAGCAGTTTAAGCCCCGGGGCCTACAATGAGCAGTTCTTC. Protein sequence: CASSLSPGAYNEQFF.

With respect to this clone: The junction differs from germline at one of its ends, possibly a read error. The chain couples TRBV27 to TRBJ2-7; perhaps TRBD1 as D (5 bases). The V gene's germline CDR1 is MNHEY and CDR2 SMNVEV (reference sequence). The CDR3 consists of 14 residues. CDR3 residues: CASSPGRASHEQYF. CDR3 nucleotides: TGTGCCAGCAGTCCCGGCAGGGCCTCCCACGAGCAGTACTTC.

The genes are TRBV7-3 and TRBJ2-1; no definite D call. CDR1 and CDR2 (germline): SGHTA, FQGTGA. Trimming left V 2 bases short and J 8 bases short, with 16 bases between. The CDR3 has 15 residues. The CDR3 here is CASSLSGSLSDEQFF. As DNA, the CDR3 is TGTGCCAGCAGCTTATCCGGGTCCCTCTCCGATGAGCAGTTCTTC.

The rearrangement links TRBV4-1 to TRBJ2-1; possible D gene TRBD1, 6 bases. Germline V gene lookup returns CDR1 MGHRA and CDR2 YSYEKL. CDR3 length equals 15 residues. V was pared by 3 bases and J by 4 bases, with 13 bases between. The CDR3 is CASSQRTELYNEQFF. The CDR3 nucleotides are TGCGCCAGCAGCCAGAGGACAGAACTGTACAATGAGCAGTTCTTC.